This T cell receptor (beta chain) was captured in a study of T cell changes during pregnancy in multiple sclerosis. Libraries were prepared by immunoSEQ multiplex PCR; TCRdb keeps only in-frame clonotypes and omits some of them. This sample has about 21,000 clones, with about 85% found just once. Germline CDR1 and CDR2: MNHNS and SASEGT. V shed 1 base and J 6 bases; nucleotides not matched to a gene: 7. The CDR3 has 16 amino acids. The genes are TRBV6-1 and TRBJ1-4, with 8 positions matching TRBD1. The sequences come from CD8+ T cells from peripheral blood mononuclear cells, collected in the third trimester of pregnancy. The receptor was derived from a female donor in good health, enrolled as a control in a pregnancy study. The CDR3 region has the DNA TGTGCCAGCAGTGAAGGGACAGGGAGCGGGGATGAAAAACTGTTTTTT. Protein product: CASSEGTGSGDEKLFF.